This is a list of T cell receptor beta chains from one sample in a study of T cells in localized non-small cell lung cancer. Only in-frame clones appear in the TCRdb table, and some are missing; sequencing was by immunoSEQ multiplex PCR. The repertoire holds some 64,000 clones, 75% to 85% seen once, with roughly 4.5% in the top ten. This specimen consisted of PBMCs, obtained before any cancer treatment. The source is a man aged 35-75 years with stage II lung adenocarcinoma. Each CDR3 is given with its conserved first and last residue. Fields, in order: J gene, D gene, V gene, clone size, CDR3 DNA, CDR3 protein. D genes are given only for firm matches. Rows may omit the clone size; those that give it use once, few, many or a size class.

>TRBJ2-7|TRBD1|TRBV5-1|NA
TGCGCCAGCAGTTCCGATAACAGGGGTTATTACGAGCAGTACTTC
CASSSDNRGYYEQYF
>TRBJ2-3|NA|TRBV10-3|once
TGTGCCAGCCTGACAGACCCCACAGATACGCAGTATTTT
CASLTDPTDTQYF
>TRBJ1-2|NA|TRBV29-1|NA
TGCTTAACCAGGGGAGTCTATGGCTACACCTTC
CLTRGVYGYTF
>TRBJ2-1|NA|TRBV6-1|NA
TGTGCCAGCAAGGTTGGCGGTAGCTCCTACAATGAGCAGTTCTTC
CASKVGGSSYNEQFF
>TRBJ1-1|NA|TRBV5-1|NA
TGCGCCAGCAGCTTGACAGGATCCGCCACTGAAGCTTTCTTT
CASSLTGSATEAFF
>TRBJ1-1|NA|TRBV2|few
TGTGCCAGCAGTGTGATGCGGGCTGACACTGAAGCTTTCTTT
CASSVMRADTEAFF
>TRBJ1-5|NA|TRBV7-9|NA
TGTGCCAGCAGCCTTGACAGCCCCTATCAGCCCCAGCATTTT
CASSLDSPYQPQHF
>TRBJ1-5|NA|TRBV6-1|NA
TGTGCCAGCAGGAGGGACCAGCCCCAGCATTTT
CASRRDQPQHF
>TRBJ1-3|NA|TRBV4-1|NA
TGCGCCAGCAGGGGGGACGGGTTCTTCTCTGGAAACACCATATATTTT
CASRGDGFFSGNTIYF
>TRBJ1-1|TRBD1|TRBV7-9|NA
TGTGCCAGCAGCGCCAGACAGGGAGTGAACACTGAAGCTTTCTTT
CASSARQGVNTEAFF